The 2 T cell receptor beta chains below all came from one sample that was sequenced in a study of T cell changes during pregnancy in multiple sclerosis. The repertoire was sequenced with immunoSEQ multiplex PCR; TCRdb's copy has only in-frame clones and lacks some. The table records some 54,000 clones, 93% of them present only once. The sample in question was peripheral blood, obtained after pregnancy. The receptor set was obtained from a female donor with multiple sclerosis, enrolled in a pregnancy study.

This chain links TRBV6-5 with TRBJ2-1; 7 bases are a match to TRBD2. CDR3 length: 16 residues. V was clipped by 4 bases and J by 6 bases; unmatched bases: 12. Germline-derived CDR1 and CDR2 are MNHEY and SVGAGI. As DNA, the CDR3 is TGTGCCAGCAGTTCCAGAGCGGGATTTTTTATCAATGAGCAGTTCTTC. Protein: CASSSRAGFFINEQFF.

Here the CDR3 reads CASSFRTGGNGELFF. CDR3 in DNA: TGTGCCAGCAGTTTCCGGACAGGGGGCAACGGGGAGCTGTTTTTT. V gene TRBV28 combines with J gene TRBJ2-2; TRBD1 matches at 11 bases. Trimming removed 3 bases from V and 7 bases from J; junction bases left unmatched: 4. Germline V gene lookup returns CDR1 MDHEN and CDR2 SYDVKM. The CDR3 contains 15 residues.